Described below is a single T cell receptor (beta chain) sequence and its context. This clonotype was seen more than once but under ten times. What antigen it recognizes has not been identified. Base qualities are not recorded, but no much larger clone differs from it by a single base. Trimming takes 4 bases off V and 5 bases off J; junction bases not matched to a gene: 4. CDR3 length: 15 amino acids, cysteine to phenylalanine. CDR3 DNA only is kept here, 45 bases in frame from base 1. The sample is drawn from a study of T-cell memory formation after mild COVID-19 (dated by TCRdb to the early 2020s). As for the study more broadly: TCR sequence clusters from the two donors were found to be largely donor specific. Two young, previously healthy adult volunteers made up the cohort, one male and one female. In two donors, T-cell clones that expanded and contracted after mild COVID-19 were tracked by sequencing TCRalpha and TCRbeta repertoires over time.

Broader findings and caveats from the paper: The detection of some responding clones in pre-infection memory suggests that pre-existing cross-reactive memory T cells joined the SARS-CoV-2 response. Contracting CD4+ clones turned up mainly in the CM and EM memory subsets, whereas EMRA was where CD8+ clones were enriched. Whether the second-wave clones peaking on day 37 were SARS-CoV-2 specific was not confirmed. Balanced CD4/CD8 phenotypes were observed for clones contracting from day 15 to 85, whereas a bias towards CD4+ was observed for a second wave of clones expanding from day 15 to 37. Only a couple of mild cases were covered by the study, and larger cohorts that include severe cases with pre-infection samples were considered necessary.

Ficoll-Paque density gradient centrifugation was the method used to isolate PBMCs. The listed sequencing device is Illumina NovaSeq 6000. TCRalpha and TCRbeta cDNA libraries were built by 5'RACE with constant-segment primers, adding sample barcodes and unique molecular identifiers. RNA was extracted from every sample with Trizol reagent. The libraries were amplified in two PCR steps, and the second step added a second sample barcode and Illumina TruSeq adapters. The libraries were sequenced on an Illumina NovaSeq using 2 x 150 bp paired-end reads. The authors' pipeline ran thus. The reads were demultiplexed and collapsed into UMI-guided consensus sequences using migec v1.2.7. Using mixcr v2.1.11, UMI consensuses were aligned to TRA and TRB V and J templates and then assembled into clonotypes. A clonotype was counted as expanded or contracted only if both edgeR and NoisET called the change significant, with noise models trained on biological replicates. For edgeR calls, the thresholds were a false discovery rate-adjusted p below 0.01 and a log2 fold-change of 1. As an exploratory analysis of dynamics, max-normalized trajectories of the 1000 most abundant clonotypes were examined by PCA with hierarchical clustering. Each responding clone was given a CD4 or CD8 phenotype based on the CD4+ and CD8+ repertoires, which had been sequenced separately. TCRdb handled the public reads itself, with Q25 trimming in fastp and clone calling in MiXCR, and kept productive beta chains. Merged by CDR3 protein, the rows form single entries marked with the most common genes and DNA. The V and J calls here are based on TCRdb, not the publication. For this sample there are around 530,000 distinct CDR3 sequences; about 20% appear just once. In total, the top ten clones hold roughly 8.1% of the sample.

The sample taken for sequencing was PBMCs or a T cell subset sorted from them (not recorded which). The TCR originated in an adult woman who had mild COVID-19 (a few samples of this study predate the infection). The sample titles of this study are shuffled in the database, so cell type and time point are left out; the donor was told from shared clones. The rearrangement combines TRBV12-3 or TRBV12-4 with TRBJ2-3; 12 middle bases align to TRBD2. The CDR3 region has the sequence CASSSSGGVGDTQYF. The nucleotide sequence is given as TGTGCCAGCAGTTCTAGCGGGGGGGTAGGAGATACGCAGTATTTT.